These T cell receptor beta chains were read from a single sample in a study of Graves' ophthalmopathy and Graves' hyperthyroidism. TCRdb redid the calling of the multiplex PCR reads with MiXCR, one entry per CDR3 protein. The sample has around 400,000 distinct CDR3 sequences, around 20% seen once. The sequenced material came from peripheral blood. Receptors were obtained from a woman aged 18-35 years with stable Graves' hyperthyroidism. Each CDR3 is given with its conserved first and last residue. The D gene is left open where the match is weak. A row's size may be missing; if present it is once, few, many or a size class.

J gene | D gene | V gene | CDR3 length | clone size | CDR3 protein | CDR3 DNA
TRBJ1-6 | - | TRBV28 | 10 | few | CATRRLPLHF | TGTGCCACCCGCCGGTTGCCCCTCCACTTT
TRBJ1-2 | TRBD1 | TRBV20-1 | 12 | many | CSAQGGFYGYTF | TGCAGTGCGCAGGGGGGTTTCTATGGCTACACCTTC
TRBJ1-2 | - | TRBV12-3/TRBV12-4 | 15 | - | CASSLRGRINYGYTF | TGTGCCAGCAGTCTACGGGGCCGAATTAACTATGGCTACACCTTC
TRBJ2-7 | TRBD1 | TRBV29-1 | 15 | - | CSAVPGQGAEYEQYF | TGCAGCGCTGTTCCGGGACAGGGGGCTGAGTACGAGCAGTACTTC
TRBJ1-1 | - | TRBV7-8 | 12 | - | CASSLAGREAFF | TGTGCCAGCAGCTTAGCGGGTAGGGAAGCTTTCTTT
TRBJ2-7 | - | TRBV3-1 | 12 | few | CASSQVGSQQYF | TGTGCCAGCAGCCAAGTCGGGTCTCAGCAGTACTTC
TRBJ1-1 | - | TRBV11-2 | 12 | - | CASSFQGPGAFF | TGTGCCAGCAGCTTCCAGGGGCCGGGAGCTTTCTTT
TRBJ2-7 | - | TRBV7-8 | 13 | many | CASSSPRRNEQYF | TGTGCCAGCAGCTCCCCCCGTCGGAACGAGCAGTACTTC
TRBJ1-2 | - | TRBV6-7 | 14 | once | CASDTGRKPRGYTF | TGTGCCAGCGACACAGGACGGAAACCTCGCGGCTACACCTTC
TRBJ2-5 | TRBD1 | TRBV20-1 | 13 | - | CSARGQGLETQYF | TGCAGTGCTAGAGGACAGGGGTTGGAGACCCAGTACTTC
TRBJ1-1 | - | TRBV12-3/TRBV12-4 | 14 | many | CASSPGQMNTEAFF | TGTGCCAGCAGTCCGGGACAAATGAACACTGAAGCTTTCTTT
TRBJ2-5 | - | TRBV2 | 14 | many | CASSEAGPQETQYF | TGTGCCAGCAGTGAGGCAGGCCCCCAAGAGACCCAGTACTTC
TRBJ2-5 | TRBD2 | TRBV12-3/TRBV12-4 | 11 | few | CASSFWGGMYF | TGTGCCAGCAGTTTTTGGGGGGGGATGTACTTC
TRBJ1-1 | - | TRBV19 | 13 | many | CATSQGRGTEAFF | TGTGCCACAAGTCAGGGCCGAGGCACTGAAGCTTTCTTT
TRBJ2-2 | TRBD2 | TRBV2 | 15 | - | CASGGTSGSFGELFF | TGTGCCAGCGGGGGAACTAGCGGGAGTTTCGGGGAGCTGTTTTTT
TRBJ1-5 | - | TRBV20-1 | 14 | - | CSASGQGKYQPQHF | TGCAGTGCTAGCGGCCAGGGAAAATATCAGCCCCAGCATTTT
TRBJ2-4 | - | TRBV20-1 | 15 | few | CSAKALRLGKNIQYF | TGCAGTGCTAAGGCCTTAAGATTGGGCAAAAACATTCAGTACTTC
TRBJ1-2 | TRBD1 | TRBV27 | 16 | - | CASTELTGGFIYGYTF | TGTGCCAGCACCGAACTTACAGGGGGCTTTATCTATGGCTACACCTTC
TRBJ2-7 | TRBD2 | TRBV6-2/TRBV6-3 | 14 | - | CASSSQRGSYEQYF | TGTGCCAGCAGTTCTCAGCGGGGCTCCTACGAGCAGTACTTC
TRBJ2-5 | TRBD1 | TRBV18 | 18 | many | CASSHRRRTTGGKETQYF | TGTGCCAGCTCACACCGAAGACGAACGACAGGGGGTAAAGAGACCCAGTACTTC